A single T cell receptor beta chain is shown here with its context. The data derive from a study of blood T cell repertoires in COVID-19. Turning to the study itself: Nucleic acid was either cDNA or gDNA, and it came from T cells, B-cell-depleted T cells, or PBMCs.

Deletions cut 1 base from V and 6 bases from J, with 10 bases between. Germline CDR1 is KGHSH and CDR2 is LQKENI. This CDR3 has 14 residues. Per the original methods: Reference gene primer amplification in the assay estimated nucleated cell counts. Assay: immunoSEQ multiplex PCR; the TCRdb copy retains only in-frame clones and omits some. V and J calls plus clone size are reproduced from that table; the DNA served to infer D and trimming. The sample has some 290,000 clones, under 90% seen once. The sequence came from a woman aged 25 to 39 with COVID-19, enrolled during active disease. This sequence joins TRBV18 and TRBJ1-5, with a possible D match to TRBD1 (5 bases). Sequencing was carried out using peripheral blood. CDR3 DNA sequence: TGTGCCAGCTCACCACGGGGGGAAGGTCAGCCCCAGCATTTT. Encoded protein: CASSPRGEGQPQHF.